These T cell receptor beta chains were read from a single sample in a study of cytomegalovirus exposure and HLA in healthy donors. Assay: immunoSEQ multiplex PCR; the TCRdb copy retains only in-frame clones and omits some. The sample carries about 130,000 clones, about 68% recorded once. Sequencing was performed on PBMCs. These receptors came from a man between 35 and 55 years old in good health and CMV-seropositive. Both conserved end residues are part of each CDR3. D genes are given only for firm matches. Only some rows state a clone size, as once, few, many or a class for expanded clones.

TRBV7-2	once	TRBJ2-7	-	CASSSLEGLGEQYF	TGTGCCAGCAGCTCCCTGGAGGGGCTGGGTGAGCAGTACTTC
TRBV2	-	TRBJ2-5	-	CASSLRVEETQYF	TGTGCCAGCAGTCTCAGGGTGGAAGAGACCCAGTACTTC
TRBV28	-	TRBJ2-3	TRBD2	CATFGSGGGSTDTQYF	TGTGCCACCTTTGGGAGCGGGGGGGGATCCACAGATACGCAGTATTTT
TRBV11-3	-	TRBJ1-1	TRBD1	CASSFPRDRGFTEAFF	TGTGCCAGCAGCTTCCCCCGAGACAGGGGTTTCACTGAAGCTTTCTTT
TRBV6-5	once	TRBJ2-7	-	CASSYSRPGDTYEQYF	TGTGCCAGCAGTTACTCGAGGCCAGGGGATACCTACGAGCAGTACTTC
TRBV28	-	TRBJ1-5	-	CASSLYGVGNQPQHF	TGTGCCAGCAGTTTATACGGGGTGGGCAATCAGCCCCAGCATTTT
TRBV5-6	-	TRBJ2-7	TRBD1	CASSFPTGGGIYEQYF	TGTGCCAGCAGCTTCCCGACAGGGGGCGGGATCTACGAGCAGTACTTC
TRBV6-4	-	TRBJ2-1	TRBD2	CASSELAGGPDEQFF	TGTGCCAGCAGTGAACTAGCGGGGGGGCCCGATGAGCAGTTCTTC
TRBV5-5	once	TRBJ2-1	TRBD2	CASSLKKREGRGSYNEQFF	TGTGCCAGCAGCTTGAAAAAGCGGGAGGGCCGGGGGTCCTACAATGAGCAGTTCTTC
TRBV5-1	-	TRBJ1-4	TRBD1	CASSSPTGATNEKLFF	TGCGCCAGCAGCTCCCCCACAGGGGCCACTAATGAAAAACTGTTTTTT
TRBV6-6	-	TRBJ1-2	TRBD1	CASTETGGARYGYTF	TGTGCCAGCACCGAGACAGGGGGCGCGAGATATGGCTACACCTTC
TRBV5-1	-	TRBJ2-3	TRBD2	CASSSGLVGTDTQYF	TGCGCCAGCAGCTCCGGACTAGTAGGCACAGATACGCAGTATTTT
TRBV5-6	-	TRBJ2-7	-	CASKREATYEQYF	TGTGCCAGCAAACGGGAAGCTACCTACGAGCAGTACTTC
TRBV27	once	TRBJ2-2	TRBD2	CASSPVYGRAYRGELFF	TGTGCCAGCAGCCCAGTTTACGGGAGGGCCTATAGGGGGGAGCTGTTTTTT
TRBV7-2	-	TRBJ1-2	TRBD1	CASSLAQGAGGYGYTF	TGTGCCAGCAGCTTAGCGCAGGGGGCTGGGGGCTATGGCTACACCTTC
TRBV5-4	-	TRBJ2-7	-	CASSLDARGPHEQYF	TGTGCCAGCAGCTTGGATGCCAGGGGTCCCCACGAGCAGTACTTC
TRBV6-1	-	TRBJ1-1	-	CASRRDIAEAFF	TGTGCCAGCAGACGCGATATCGCTGAAGCTTTCTTT
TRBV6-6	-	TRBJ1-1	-	CASTPRTEAFF	TGTGCCAGCACCCCGAGGACTGAAGCTTTCTTT
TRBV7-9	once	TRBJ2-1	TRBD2	CASSPGTSGSSYNEQFF	TGTGCCAGCAGCCCTGGGACTAGCGGGAGCTCCTACAATGAGCAGTTCTTC
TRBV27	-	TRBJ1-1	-	CASSPGSASEAFF	TGTGCCAGCAGCCCCGGGAGTGCGAGCGAAGCTTTCTTT
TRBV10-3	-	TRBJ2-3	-	CAITTRDFSTDTQYF	TGTGCCATCACTACAAGGGACTTTTCCACAGATACGCAGTATTTT
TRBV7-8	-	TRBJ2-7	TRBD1	CASSFRRTGGTLSYEQYF	TGTGCCAGCAGCTTTAGAAGAACAGGGGGCACTCTGAGCTACGAGCAGTACTTC
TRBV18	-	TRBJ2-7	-	CASSPTNYEQYF	TGTGCCAGCTCACCAACTAACTACGAGCAGTACTTC
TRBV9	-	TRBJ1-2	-	CASSATGRTNYGYTF	TGTGCCAGCAGCGCCACAGGACGGACCAACTATGGCTACACCTTC
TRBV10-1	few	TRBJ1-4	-	CARNRVRATNEKLFF	TGCGCCAGGAACAGGGTCCGGGCAACTAATGAAAAACTGTTTTTT
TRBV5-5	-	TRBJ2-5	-	CASSPPGLRETQYF	TGTGCCAGCAGCCCCCCCGGACTCCGGGAGACCCAGTACTTC
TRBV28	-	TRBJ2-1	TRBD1	CASRSGTGTNEQFF	TGTGCCAGCAGATCCGGGACAGGGACCAATGAGCAGTTCTTC
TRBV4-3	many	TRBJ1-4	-	CASSQDTVVSGEKLFF	TGCGCCAGCAGCCAAGATACGGTAGTCTCGGGAGAAAAACTGTTTTTT
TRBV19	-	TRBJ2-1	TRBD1	CASSIERQGIYNEQFF	TGTGCCAGTAGTATAGAGAGACAGGGAATCTACAATGAGCAGTTCTTC
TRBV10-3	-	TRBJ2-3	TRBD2	CAIGSSGGANTQYF	TGTGCCATCGGCTCTAGCGGGGGGGCAAATACGCAGTATTTT
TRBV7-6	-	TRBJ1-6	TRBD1	CASSRNPGTGEYSPLHF	TGTGCCAGCAGCCGCAACCCGGGGACAGGGGAGTATTCACCCCTCCACTTT
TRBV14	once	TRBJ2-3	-	CASSQAGLKDTQYF	TGTGCCAGCAGCCAAGCTGGGCTGAAGGATACGCAGTATTTT
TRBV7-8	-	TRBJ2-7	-	CASSLFMGEEQYF	TGTGCCAGCAGCCTCTTTATGGGCGAAGAGCAGTACTTC
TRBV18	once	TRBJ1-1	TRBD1	CASSQGQTNTEAFF	TGTGCCAGCTCACAGGGACAGACTAACACTGAAGCTTTCTTT
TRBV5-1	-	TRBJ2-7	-	CASSYQQGSVGEQYF	TGCGCCAGCAGTTACCAACAGGGTTCCGTGGGGGAGCAGTACTTC
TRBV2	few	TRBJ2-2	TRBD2	CASSDRAGDTGELFF	TGTGCCAGCAGTGATAGAGCGGGAGACACCGGGGAGCTGTTTTTT
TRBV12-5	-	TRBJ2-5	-	CASGFGTYQETQYF	TGTGCTAGTGGTTTTGGGACTTACCAAGAGACCCAGTACTTC
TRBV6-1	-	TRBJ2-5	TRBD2	CASSEEGTSGAAGLETQYF	TGTGCCAGCAGTGAAGAAGGGACTAGCGGGGCCGCGGGTCTAGAGACCCAGTACTTC
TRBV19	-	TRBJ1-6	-	CASSSPGRGDSPLHF	TGTGCCAGTAGTTCCCCAGGGAGGGGTGATTCACCCCTCCACTTT
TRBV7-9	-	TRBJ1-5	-	CASSQGTNQPQHF	TGTGCCAGCAGCCAGGGGACCAATCAGCCCCAGCATTTT
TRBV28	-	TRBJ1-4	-	CASQRQRNEKLFF	TGTGCCAGCCAACGACAGCGAAATGAAAAACTGTTTTTT
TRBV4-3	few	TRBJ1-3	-	CASSPGTDGNTIYF	TGCGCCAGCAGCCCCGGGACTGACGGGAACACCATATATTTT
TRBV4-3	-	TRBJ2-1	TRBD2	CASSQGSGRFNEQFF	TGCGCCAGCAGCCAAGGTAGCGGGAGGTTCAATGAGCAGTTCTTC
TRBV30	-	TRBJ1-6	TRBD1	CAWKGTDNSPLHF	TGTGCCTGGAAGGGGACAGATAATTCACCCCTCCACTTT